This T cell receptor beta chain emerged from a study of T cell repertoires in ileal Crohn's disease. Germline lookup yields CDR1 LGHNT and CDR2 FRNRAP. CDR3 length equals 16 residues. V gave up 3 bases and J gave up 3 bases; unmatched junction bases: 10. Noted time point: neoterminal ileum biopsy at postoperative endoscopy, about 6 months after surgery. The repertoire was sequenced with immunoSEQ multiplex PCR; TCRdb's copy has only in-frame clones and lacks some. The data contain 55,000 to 65,000 clones, less than 90% of them singletons. The origin of this receptor is an adult with Crohn's disease. V is TRBV12-5 and J is TRBJ2-7; 8 bases fit TRBD1. The specimen was ileal tissue. The CDR3 loop is CASGFFLSGQGYEQYF. CDR3 DNA sequence: TGTGCTAGTGGTTTTTTCTTGTCAGGACAGGGCTACGAGCAGTACTTC.